These 22 T cell receptor beta chains were sequenced from one sample in a study of cytomegalovirus exposure and HLA in healthy donors (dated by TCRdb to 2017 to 2019). Libraries came from the immunoSEQ multiplex PCR assay. For the multiplex PCR, a mixture combining 60 forward primers for TCR Vbeta segments and 13 reverse primers for TCR Jbeta segments was used. TCRdb took over this immuneACCESS table, retaining in-frame rearrangements with V and J assigned. Such tables are incomplete; in checked studies, under half of the missing clones stem from an unresolved V gene, and the remainder is unexplained. The sample's records list about 140,000 clones. The ten most abundant clones make up 0.75% to 1% of the sample. The specimen was PBMCs. These receptor sequences come from a male donor in good health and CMV-seronegative.

CDR3 nucleotides: TGTGCCAGCAGCCAAGAAATCGGCTCCTACGAGCAGTACTTC. It encodes CASSQEIGSYEQYF. The gene calls are TRBV4-2 and TRBJ2-7, with D hard to call. Trimming removed 0 bases at V and 0 bases at J, with 6 bases between. The length of the CDR3 is 14 residues. Germline V gene lookup returns CDR1 LGHNA and CDR2 YNFKEQ.

CDR3 protein: CASSEGGKGDFSGYTF. The CDR3 coding sequence is TGTGCCAGCAGTGAAGGGGGTAAAGGGGACTTTTCTGGCTACACCTTC. V is TRBV6-1 and J is TRBJ1-2; maybe TRBD1 (5 bases). This CDR3 is 16 amino acids long. Germline V gene lookup returns CDR1 MNHNS and CDR2 SASEGT. The V and J ends lost 1 base and 7 bases respectively, with 19 bases between them.

The chain links TRBV5-6 to TRBJ1-6; 7 nucleotides match TRBD1. CDR1 is SGHDT and CDR2 is YYEEEE in the germline V gene. This CDR3 spans 18 amino acids. The V gene end was trimmed by 0 bases and the J gene end by 5 bases; junction bases not matched to a gene: 11. The chain's CDR3 is CASSLVRGGNRDNSPLHF. The CDR3 DNA follows: TGTGCCAGCAGCTTGGTTCGAGGGGGCAATCGAGATAATTCACCCCTCCACTTT.

The chain links TRBV5-4 to TRBJ1-1; the D gene is possibly TRBD1 (5 bases). V lost 3 bases, J lost 5 bases, and 17 bases lay in between. CDR1 SGHNT and CDR2 YYREEE come from the germline V gene (reference sequence). CDR3 length: 15 residues. The CDR3: CASSSGGEGVTEAFF. DNA of the CDR3: TGTGCCAGCAGCTCTGGGGGGGAAGGGGTGACTGAAGCTTTCTTT.

The V gene is TRBV5-1, the J gene TRBJ1-1, with D possibly matching TRBD1 (5 bases). V lost 0 bases and J 3 bases, leaving 9 bases between the germline ends. Germline values: CDR1 SGHRS, CDR2 YFSETQ. The CDR3 sequence is 14 residues long. CDR3 region: CASSLAGGDTEAFF. CDR3 DNA sequence: TGCGCCAGCAGCTTGGCTGGAGGGGACACTGAAGCTTTCTTT.

The V call is TRBV28, the J call TRBJ2-1, with TRBD2 identical over 13 bases. V shed 5 bases, J shed 2 bases, and the junction held 3 bases outside the gene matches. CDR1 MDHEN and CDR2 SYDVKM come from the germline V gene. This CDR3 is 16 amino acids long. The CDR3 spells CASSKGLAGTYNEQFF. DNA of the CDR3: TGTGCCAGCAGTAAGGGACTAGCGGGGACCTACAATGAGCAGTTCTTC.

The chain uses TRBV19 and TRBJ1-5, with D maybe TRBD1 (5 bases). The ends were cut back, 1 base at V and 5 bases at J, with 12 bases in the middle. This CDR3 is 15 amino acids long. Germline-derived CDR1 and CDR2 are LNHDA and SQIVND (reference sequence). CDR3 loop: CASSIVGREDQPQHF. The CDR3 coding sequence is TGTGCCAGTAGTATAGTCGGCAGGGAAGATCAGCCCCAGCATTTT.

This chain connects TRBV18 to TRBJ2-2; weak D call: TRBD1 (6 bases). With 0 bases removed from V and 0 bases from J, the gap between germline ends came to 8 bases. Germline CDR1 reads KGHSH; CDR2 reads LQKENI. This CDR3 contains 16 residues. The CDR3 DNA is TGTGCCAGCTCACCACCCACAGGGCCGAACACCGGGGAGCTGTTTTTT. Encoded protein: CASSPPTGPNTGELFF.

This rearrangement joins TRBV29-1 to TRBJ1-2; no firm D call. Germline loops: CDR1 SQVTM, CDR2 ANQGSEA. The CDR3 is made up of 15 amino acids. The CDR3 here is CRAPLLDRPNYGYTF. The CDR3 DNA reads as TGCAGAGCCCCCCTCCTAGACCGGCCCAACTATGGCTACACCTTC.

The chain is built from TRBV7-3 and TRBJ2-5, with TRBD2 matching over 7 bases. Germline lookup yields CDR1 SGHTA and CDR2 FQGTGA. This CDR3 is 13 amino acids long. After removal of 4 bases from V and 5 bases from J, the junction contained 4 bases not matched to a gene. The CDR3 loop is CASSSGLWETQYF. Here the CDR3 DNA reads TGTGCCAGCAGCTCGGGACTATGGGAGACCCAGTACTTC.

The CDR3 region is CSVEGLAGGRFF. The DNA of the CDR3 is TGCAGCGTTGAAGGACTAGCGGGAGGCAGGTTCTTC. The J gene is TRBJ2-1, the V gene TRBV29-1; 13 bases align to TRBD2. This CDR3 has 12 residues. The V gene end was trimmed by 1 base and the J gene end by 15 bases; junction bases not matched to a gene: 3. The germline V gene encodes CDR1 SQVTM and CDR2 ANQGSEA.

The chain links TRBV7-2 to TRBJ1-1, with TRBD1 matching over 7 bases. The CDR3 has 15 amino acids. From germline, CDR1 is SGHTA and CDR2 FQGNSA. The V segment lost 5 bases and the J segment 4 bases; nucleotides outside the gene matches: 10. The CDR3 spells CASSARQGIGTEAFF. CDR3 in DNA: TGTGCCAGCAGCGCCCGACAGGGTATCGGCACTGAAGCTTTCTTT.

V usage is TRBV29-1 and J usage is TRBJ1-3; 7 positions match TRBD1. The CDR3 contains 13 residues. Per germline, CDR1 SQVTM and CDR2 ANQGSEA. The trim removed 7 bases at V and 3 bases at J, leaving 6 bases unmatched. The DNA of the CDR3 is TGCAGCGCTGCGACAGGGATTGGAAACACCATATATTTT. Its protein is CSAATGIGNTIYF. Full variable domain (remainder filled in from reference TRBV29-1 and TRBJ1-3): SAVISQKPSRDICQRGTSLTIQCQVDSQVTMMFWYRQQPGQSLTLIATANQGSEATYESGFVIDKFPISRPNLTFSTLTVSNMSPEDSSIYLCSAATGIGNTIYFGEGSWLTVV.

The V gene is TRBV29-1, the J gene TRBJ1-2; D is unresolved. The CDR3 is 13 residues long. V was shortened by 4 bases and J by 0 bases, with 9 bases between the two germline ends. Looked up from germline, CDR1 is SQVTM and CDR2 is ANQGSEA. CDR3 in amino acids: CSVVQASNYGYTF. In DNA form, the CDR3 reads TGCAGCGTTGTTCAGGCTTCTAACTATGGCTACACCTTC.

The chain combines TRBV5-6 with TRBJ2-7; 10 positions match TRBD1. CDR1 is SGHDT, CDR2 YYEEEE, per germline. V dropped 4 bases and J dropped 5; count of bases not matched to a gene: 12. This CDR3 has 16 residues. The CDR3 coding sequence is TGTGCCAGCAGCCGACGACCCCGACAGGGGGCAGACGAGCAGTACTTC. Protein: CASSRRPRQGADEQYF.

The rearrangement uses TRBV7-3 and TRBJ2-2; 9 positions match TRBD2. The V and J ends lost 1 base and 0 bases, in that order; junction bases with no gene match: 6. CDR3 length: 18 amino acids. From germline, CDR1 is SGHTA and CDR2 FQGTGA. CDR3 sequence: CASSLIPSGDANTGELFF. The CDR3 bases are TGTGCCAGCAGCTTAATTCCTAGCGGGGATGCGAACACCGGGGAGCTGTTTTTT.

The chain uses TRBV15 and TRBJ2-7; 7 positions match TRBD2. Germline CDR1 reads LNHNV; CDR2 reads YYDKDF (reference sequence). V lost 0 bases to trimming and J lost 5 bases; unmatched junction nucleotides: 7. The CDR3 is 15 residues long. CDR3 protein: CATSRDGGGIHEQYF. DNA of the CDR3: TGTGCCACCAGCAGAGATGGGGGGGGAATCCACGAGCAGTACTTC. Using reference TRBV15 and TRBJ2-7 for the parts outside the CDR3, the full variable domain is DAMVIQNPRYQVTQFGKPVTLSCSQTLNHNVMYWYQQKSSQAPKLLFHYYDKDFNNEADTPDNFQSRRPNTSFCFLDIRSPGLGDTAMYLCATSRDGGGIHEQYFGPGTRLTVT.

The gene calls are TRBV7-2 and TRBJ2-7; 8 bases agree with TRBD1. V trimming: 3 bases; J trimming: 7 bases; junction bases outside the gene matches: 5. The CDR3 sequence is 13 residues long. CDR1 is SGHTA, CDR2 FQGNSA, per germline. The CDR3 is CASSLTGAWEQYF. The CDR3, as DNA: TGTGCCAGCAGCTTGACAGGGGCATGGGAGCAGTACTTC.

The rearrangement links TRBV19 to TRBJ2-7, with D maybe TRBD2 (5 bases). This CDR3 is built from 15 residues. V lost 10 bases and J 0 bases, leaving 19 bases between the germline ends. Per the germline V gene, CDR1 is LNHDA and CDR2 is SQIVND (reference sequence). Here the CDR3 DNA reads TGTGCCACATCGCGGCTAGCTCTAAACTCCTACGAGCAGTACTTC. Protein product: CATSRLALNSYEQYF.

V gene TRBV9 combines with J gene TRBJ1-3; maybe TRBD1 (6 bases). The length of the CDR3 is 15 residues. CDR1 and CDR2 from the germline V gene are SGDLS and YYNGEE. V lost 4 bases to trimming and J lost 4 bases, with 15 bases between them. CDR3 in DNA: TGTGCCAGCAGCTTAAGGGGGGGAGTAGGAAACACCATATATTTT. Protein sequence: CASSLRGGVGNTIYF.

J is TRBJ1-5 and V is TRBV4-3; D remains unclear. Germline V gene lookup returns CDR1 LGHNA and CDR2 YSLEER. The CDR3 is made up of 15 amino acids. Trimming removed 0 bases at V and 3 bases at J, with 9 bases between. CDR3 amino acids: CASSQDGEDNQPQHF. CDR3 DNA: TGCGCCAGCAGCCAAGATGGGGAGGACAATCAGCCCCAGCATTTT.

This chain links TRBV2 with TRBJ2-5; 8 nucleotides align to TRBD1. Germline V CDR1 and CDR2: SNHLY, FYNNEI. Germline trimming cut 2 bases from V and 5 bases from J; bases unmatched to any gene: 7. The CDR3 is 15 residues long. In DNA, the CDR3 is TGTGCCAGCAGTGAAATTCCAGGGGGCCCGGAGACCCAGTACTTC. Its protein product is CASSEIPGGPETQYF.